Sequencing of this T cell receptor beta chain was carried out in a study of T-cell reconstitution after alpha-beta-depleted transplantation in children. On this clonotype itself: The germline gene is not matched at one end of the junction; a read error may be the cause.

The library targeted TCRbeta and was prepared with unique molecular identifiers. MiXCR, applied by TCRdb to the PCR reads, yields one record per CDR3 protein. In the table there are 350,000 to 450,000 distinct CDR3 sequences, approximately 20% of which are singletons. The CDR3 consists of 10 residues. Germline V gene sequence: CDR1 SEHNR, CDR2 FQNEAQ (reference sequence). The TCR originated in a human donor who donated a stem cell graft to a child with acute myeloid leukemia. This material consisted of PBMCs from the stem cell graft donor, taken from the stem cell graft. The chain couples TRBV7-9 to TRBJ2-4; D gene uncertain. In DNA, the CDR3 is TGTGCCAGCAGCTTTAACCTCCTGGACTTC. This encodes CASSFNLLDF. The full variable domain, in which reference TRBV7-9 and TRBJ2-4 provide the parts outside the CDR3, is DTGVSQNPRHKITKRGQNVTFRCDPISEHNRLYWYRQTLGQGPEFLTYFQNEAQLEKSRLLSDRFSAERPKGSFSTLEIQRTEQGDSAMYLCASSFNLLDFGAGTRLSVL.